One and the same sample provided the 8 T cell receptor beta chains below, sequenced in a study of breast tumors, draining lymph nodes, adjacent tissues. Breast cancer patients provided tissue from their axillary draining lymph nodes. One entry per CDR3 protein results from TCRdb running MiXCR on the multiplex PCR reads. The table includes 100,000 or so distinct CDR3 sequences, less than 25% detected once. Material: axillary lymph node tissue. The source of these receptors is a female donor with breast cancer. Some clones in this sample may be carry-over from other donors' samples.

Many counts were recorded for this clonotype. The CDR3 nucleotides are TGTGCCAGCAGTCCGCCGTTCAGCAGTGATACGCAGTATTTT. Translation: CASSPPFSSDTQYF. V gene TRBV7-2 combines with J gene TRBJ2-3; no firm D call. The CDR3 sequence is 14 residues long. Germline assignment: CDR1 SGHTA and CDR2 FQGNSA. The ends were cut back, 6 bases at V and 6 bases at J, with 16 bases in the middle.

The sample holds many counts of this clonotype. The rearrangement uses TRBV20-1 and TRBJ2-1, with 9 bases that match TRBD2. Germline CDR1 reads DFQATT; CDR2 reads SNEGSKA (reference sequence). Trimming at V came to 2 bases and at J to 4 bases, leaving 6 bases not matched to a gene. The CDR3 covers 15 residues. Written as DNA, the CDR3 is TGCAGTGCTAGACTACTAGCGGGTATATACAATGAGCAGTTCTTC. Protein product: CSARLLAGIYNEQFF.

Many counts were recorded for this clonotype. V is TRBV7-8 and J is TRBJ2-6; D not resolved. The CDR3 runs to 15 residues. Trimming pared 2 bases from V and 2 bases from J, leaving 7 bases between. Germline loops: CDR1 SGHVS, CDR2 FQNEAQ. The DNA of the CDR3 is TGTGCCAGCAGCTTACGGCCCGCTGGGGCCAACGTCCTGACTTTC. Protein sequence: CASSLRPAGANVLTF. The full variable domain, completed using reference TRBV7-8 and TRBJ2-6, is GAGVSQSPRYKVAKRGQDVALRCDPISGHVSLFWYQQALGQGPEFLTYFQNEAQLDKSGLPSDRFFAERPEGSVSTLKIQRTQQEDSAVYLCASSLRPAGANVLTFGAGSRLTVL.

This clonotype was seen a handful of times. The CDR3: CASSSIAGGSYNEQFF. CDR3 coding DNA: TGTGCCAGCAGTTCCATAGCGGGGGGATCCTACAATGAGCAGTTCTTC. This chain uses TRBV27 with TRBJ2-1; TRBD2 agrees at 10 bases. Germline V gives CDR1 MNHEY, CDR2 SMNVEV (reference sequence). V lost 4 bases to trimming and J lost 1 base; unmatched junction nucleotides: 4. The CDR3 contains 16 residues.

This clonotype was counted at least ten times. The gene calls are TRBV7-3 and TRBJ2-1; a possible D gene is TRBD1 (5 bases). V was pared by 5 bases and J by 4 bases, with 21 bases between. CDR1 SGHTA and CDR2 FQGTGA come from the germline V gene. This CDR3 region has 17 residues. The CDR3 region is CASSLLSGGQTYNEQFF. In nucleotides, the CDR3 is TGTGCCAGCAGCCTCCTGAGTGGCGGACAAACATACAATGAGCAGTTCTTC.

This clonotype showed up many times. The CDR3 reads CASSLGAGFNEQFF. The CDR3, as DNA: TGTGCCAGCAGTTTGGGAGCGGGGTTCAATGAGCAGTTCTTC. The chain couples TRBV12-3 or TRBV12-4 to TRBJ2-1; 7 nucleotides line up with TRBD2. V was pared by 3 bases and J by 6 bases, with 5 bases of the junction left unmatched. This CDR3 spans 14 amino acids.

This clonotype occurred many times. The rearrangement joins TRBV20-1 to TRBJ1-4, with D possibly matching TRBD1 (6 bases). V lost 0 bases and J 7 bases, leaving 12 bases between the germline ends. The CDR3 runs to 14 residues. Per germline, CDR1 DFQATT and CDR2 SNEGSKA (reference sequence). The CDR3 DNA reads TGCAGTGCTAGAGAGGGGGGCCGGGGTGAAAAACTGTTTTTT. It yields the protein CSAREGGRGEKLFF.

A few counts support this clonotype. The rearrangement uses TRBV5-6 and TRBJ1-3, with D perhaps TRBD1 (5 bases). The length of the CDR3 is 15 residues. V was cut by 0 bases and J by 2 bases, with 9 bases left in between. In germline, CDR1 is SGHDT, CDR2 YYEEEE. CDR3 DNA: TGTGCCAGCAGCTTGGGGGCAGGGACTGGAAACACCATATATTTT. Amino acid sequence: CASSLGAGTGNTIYF. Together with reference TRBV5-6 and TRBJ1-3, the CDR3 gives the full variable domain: DAGVTQSPTHLIKTRGQQVTLRCSPKSGHDTVSWYQQALGQGPQFIFQYYEEEERQRGNFPDRFSGHQFPNYSSELNVNALLLGDSALYLCASSLGAGTGNTIYFGEGSWLTVV.